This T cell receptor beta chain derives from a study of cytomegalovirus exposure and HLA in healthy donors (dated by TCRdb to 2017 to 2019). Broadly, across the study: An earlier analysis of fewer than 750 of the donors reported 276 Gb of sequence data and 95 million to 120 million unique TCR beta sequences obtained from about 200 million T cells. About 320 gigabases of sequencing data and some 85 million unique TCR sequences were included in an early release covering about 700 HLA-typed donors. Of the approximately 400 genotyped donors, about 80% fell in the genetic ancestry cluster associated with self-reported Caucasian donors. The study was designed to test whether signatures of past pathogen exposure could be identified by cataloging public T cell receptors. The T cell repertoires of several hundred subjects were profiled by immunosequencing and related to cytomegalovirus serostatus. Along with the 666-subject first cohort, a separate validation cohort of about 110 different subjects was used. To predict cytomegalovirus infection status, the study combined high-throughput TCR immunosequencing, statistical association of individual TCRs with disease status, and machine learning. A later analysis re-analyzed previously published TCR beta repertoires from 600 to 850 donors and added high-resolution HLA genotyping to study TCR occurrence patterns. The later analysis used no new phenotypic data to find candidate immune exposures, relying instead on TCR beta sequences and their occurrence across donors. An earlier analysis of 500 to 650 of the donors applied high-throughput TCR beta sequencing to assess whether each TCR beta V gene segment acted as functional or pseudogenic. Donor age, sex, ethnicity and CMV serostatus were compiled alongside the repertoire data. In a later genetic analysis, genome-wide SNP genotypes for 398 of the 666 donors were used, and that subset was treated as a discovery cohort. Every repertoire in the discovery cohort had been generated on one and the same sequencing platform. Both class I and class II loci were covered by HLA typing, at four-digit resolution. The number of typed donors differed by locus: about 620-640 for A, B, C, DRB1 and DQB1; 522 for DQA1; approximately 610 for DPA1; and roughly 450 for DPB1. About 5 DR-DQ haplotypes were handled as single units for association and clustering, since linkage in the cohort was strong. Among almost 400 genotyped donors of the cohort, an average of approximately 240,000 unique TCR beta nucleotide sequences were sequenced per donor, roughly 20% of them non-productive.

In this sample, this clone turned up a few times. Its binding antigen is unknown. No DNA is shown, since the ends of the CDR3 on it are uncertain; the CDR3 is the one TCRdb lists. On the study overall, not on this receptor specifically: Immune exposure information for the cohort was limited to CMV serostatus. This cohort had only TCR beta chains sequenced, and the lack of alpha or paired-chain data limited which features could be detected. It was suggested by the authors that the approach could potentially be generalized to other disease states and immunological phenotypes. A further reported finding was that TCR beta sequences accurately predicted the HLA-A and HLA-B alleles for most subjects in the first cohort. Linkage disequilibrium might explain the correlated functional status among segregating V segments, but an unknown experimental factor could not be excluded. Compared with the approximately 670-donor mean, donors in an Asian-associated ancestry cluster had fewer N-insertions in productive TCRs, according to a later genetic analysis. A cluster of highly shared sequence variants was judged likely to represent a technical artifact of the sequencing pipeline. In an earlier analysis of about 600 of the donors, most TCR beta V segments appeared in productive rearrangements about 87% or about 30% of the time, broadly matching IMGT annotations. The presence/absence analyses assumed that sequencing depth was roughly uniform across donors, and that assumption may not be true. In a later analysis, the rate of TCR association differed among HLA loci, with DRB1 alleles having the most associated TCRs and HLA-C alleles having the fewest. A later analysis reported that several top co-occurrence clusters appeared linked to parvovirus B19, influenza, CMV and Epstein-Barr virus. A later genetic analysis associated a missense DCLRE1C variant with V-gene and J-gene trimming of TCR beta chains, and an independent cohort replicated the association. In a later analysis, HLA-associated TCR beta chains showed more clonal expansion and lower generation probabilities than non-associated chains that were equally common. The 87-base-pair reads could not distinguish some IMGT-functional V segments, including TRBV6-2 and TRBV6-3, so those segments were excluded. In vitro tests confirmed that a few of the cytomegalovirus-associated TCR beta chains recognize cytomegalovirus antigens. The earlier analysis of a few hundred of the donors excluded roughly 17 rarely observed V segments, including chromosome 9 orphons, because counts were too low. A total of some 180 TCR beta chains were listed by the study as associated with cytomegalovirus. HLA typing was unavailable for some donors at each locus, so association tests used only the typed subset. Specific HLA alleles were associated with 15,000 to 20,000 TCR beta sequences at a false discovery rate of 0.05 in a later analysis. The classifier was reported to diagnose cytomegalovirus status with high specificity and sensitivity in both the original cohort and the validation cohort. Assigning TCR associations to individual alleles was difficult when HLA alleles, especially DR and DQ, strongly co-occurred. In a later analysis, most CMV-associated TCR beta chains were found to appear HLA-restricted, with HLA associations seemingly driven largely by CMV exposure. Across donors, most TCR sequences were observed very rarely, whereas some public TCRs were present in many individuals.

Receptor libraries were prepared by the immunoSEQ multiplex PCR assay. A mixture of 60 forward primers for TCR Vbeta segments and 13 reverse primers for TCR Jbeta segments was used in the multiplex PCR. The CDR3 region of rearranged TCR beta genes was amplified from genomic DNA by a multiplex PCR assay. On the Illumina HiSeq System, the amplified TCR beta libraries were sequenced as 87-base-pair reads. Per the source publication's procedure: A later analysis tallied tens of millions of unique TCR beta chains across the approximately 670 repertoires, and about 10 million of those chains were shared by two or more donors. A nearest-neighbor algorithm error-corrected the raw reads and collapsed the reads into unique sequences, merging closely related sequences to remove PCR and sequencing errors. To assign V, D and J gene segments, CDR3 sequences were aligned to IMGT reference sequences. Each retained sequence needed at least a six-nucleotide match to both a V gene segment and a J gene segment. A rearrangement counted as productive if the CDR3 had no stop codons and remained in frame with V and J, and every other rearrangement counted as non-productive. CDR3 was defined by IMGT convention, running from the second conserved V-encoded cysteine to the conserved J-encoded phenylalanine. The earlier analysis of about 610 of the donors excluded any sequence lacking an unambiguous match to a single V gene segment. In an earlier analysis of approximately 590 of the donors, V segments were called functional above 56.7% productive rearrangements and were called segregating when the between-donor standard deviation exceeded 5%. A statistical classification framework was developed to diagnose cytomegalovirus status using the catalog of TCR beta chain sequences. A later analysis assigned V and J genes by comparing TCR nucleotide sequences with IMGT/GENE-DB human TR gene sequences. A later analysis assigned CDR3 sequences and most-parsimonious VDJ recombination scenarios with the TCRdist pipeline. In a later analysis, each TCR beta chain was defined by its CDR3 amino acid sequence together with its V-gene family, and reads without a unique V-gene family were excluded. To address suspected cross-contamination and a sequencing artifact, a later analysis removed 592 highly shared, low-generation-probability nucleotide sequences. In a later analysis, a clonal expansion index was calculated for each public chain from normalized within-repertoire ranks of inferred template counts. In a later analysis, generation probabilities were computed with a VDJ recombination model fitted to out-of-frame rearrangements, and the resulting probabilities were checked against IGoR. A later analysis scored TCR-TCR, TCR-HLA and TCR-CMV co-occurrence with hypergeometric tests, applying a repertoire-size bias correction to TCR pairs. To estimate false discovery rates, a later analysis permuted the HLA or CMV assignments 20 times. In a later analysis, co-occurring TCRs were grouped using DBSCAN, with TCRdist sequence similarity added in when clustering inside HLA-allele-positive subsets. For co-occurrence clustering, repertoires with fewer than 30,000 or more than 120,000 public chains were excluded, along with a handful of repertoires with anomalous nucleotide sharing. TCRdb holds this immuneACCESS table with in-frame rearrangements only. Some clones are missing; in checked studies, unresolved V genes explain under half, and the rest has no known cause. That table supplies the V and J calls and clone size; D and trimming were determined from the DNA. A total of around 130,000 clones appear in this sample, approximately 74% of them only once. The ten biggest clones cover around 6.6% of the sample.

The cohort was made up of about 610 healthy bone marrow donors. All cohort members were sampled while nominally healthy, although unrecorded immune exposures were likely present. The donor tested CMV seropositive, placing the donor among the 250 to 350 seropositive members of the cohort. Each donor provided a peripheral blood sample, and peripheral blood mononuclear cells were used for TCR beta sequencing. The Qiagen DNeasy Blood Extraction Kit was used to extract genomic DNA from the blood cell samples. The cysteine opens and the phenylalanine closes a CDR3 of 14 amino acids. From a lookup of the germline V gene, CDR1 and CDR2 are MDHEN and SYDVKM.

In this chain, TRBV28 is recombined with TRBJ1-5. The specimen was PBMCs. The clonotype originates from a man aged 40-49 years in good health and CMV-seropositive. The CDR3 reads CASTTGGTILAQHF.